This TCR beta chain was documented in a study of T cells in Graves' hyperthyroidism and ophthalmopathy. Uncontrolled infections, other autoimmune diseases, pregnancy or lactation led to exclusion of patients. Amplified TCR beta CDR3 regions came from RNA transcripts. HTBI primers were the set used in a first-round RT-PCR of the TCR CDR3. TCRdb reprocessed the multiplex PCR reads with MiXCR, giving one entry per CDR3 protein. The repertoire includes 500,000 to 650,000 distinct CDR3 sequences, around 13% of them detected once, and about 15% sits in the top ten. Study results and caveats: Prediction of ophthalmopathy progression came a median around 6 months pre-onset. The majority of expanded thyroid clonotypes above 0.001 also appeared in blood.

This clonotype was found many times. Its specificity is unknown. The receptor was derived from a woman in her 40s with Graves' hyperthyroidism. The sequenced sample was blood.

CDR3 amino acids: CASSLGQVLLYGYTF. The CDR3 nucleotides are TGTGCCAGCAGCCTCGGACAAGTCTTACTCTATGGCTACACCTTC. The V gene is TRBV28, the J gene TRBJ1-2; TRBD1 might be the D (5 bases). Trimming took off 6 bases at V and 4 bases at J, with 18 bases between the two ends. Germline CDR1 reads MDHEN; CDR2 reads SYDVKM. The CDR3 has 15 residues.